What follows is one T cell receptor (beta chain) and its context. What it binds is unknown. The RNA input was roughly 0.45 to 1 ug, and it was reverse transcribed with random hexamers. The TCR beta CDR3 was amplified by immunoSEQ multiplex PCR across 54 Vbeta, 13 Jbeta. TCRdb itself ran the immunoSEQ multiplex PCR reads through MiXCR, one entry per CDR3 protein. The sample includes about 120,000 distinct CDR3 sequences, roughly 94% of them seen just once. The source of the sample is a study of CD8 T cells in Susac syndrome. Findings and limits, study-wide: The study recognized that the number of individuals in its TCR sequencing and HLA analysis was relatively small.

The germline V gene encodes CDR1 MDHEN and CDR2 SYDVKM. The V segment lost 7 bases and the J segment 3 bases; nucleotides outside the gene matches: 9. The CDR3 totals 15 residues. Sequencing of TCR beta was performed on blood CD8+ T cells and on blood CD4+ T cells. TEMRA cells were FACS-enriched, with CD8+ and CD4+ T cells isolated negatively. Material: CD4+ T cells from PBMCs. This TCR was recovered from a human donor in good health. The chain couples TRBV28 to TRBJ2-7; 10 bases map to TRBD2. The CDR3 spells CASNPPIAGGYEQYF. The CDR3 DNA reads as TGTGCCAGCAATCCCCCCATAGCGGGGGGCTACGAGCAGTACTTC.